This T cell receptor (beta chain) was identified in a study of Ad26.COV2.S vaccination and SARS-CoV-2 variants. Documented treatment: some 20 received Ad26.COV2.S at low or high dose, single or two shots; roughly five received placebo; per-sample allocation not given. Material that was analyzed had been drawn on day 63 after the first vaccine or placebo injection. The V segment lost 5 bases and the J segment 4 bases; nucleotides outside the gene matches: 7. The germline CDR1 and CDR2 sequences are SEHNR and FQNEAQ (reference sequence). The CDR3 is made up of 16 amino acids. Measured with immunoSEQ multiplex PCR; TCRdb has only the in-frame clones, and not every one. The sample has about 370,000 clones, 75% to 90% seen once.

This sequence originates from a person aged 18-60 years who received the Ad26.COV2.S COVID-19 vaccine or a placebo. This specimen was peripheral blood, taken in a trial of Ad26.COV2.S vaccine versus placebo. This chain uses TRBV7-9 with TRBJ2-2; 10 bases match TRBD1. The CDR3 nucleotides are TGTGCCAGCAGCCCTGACAGGGGGCTGAGCACCGGGGAGCTGTTTTTT. This encodes CASSPDRGLSTGELFF.